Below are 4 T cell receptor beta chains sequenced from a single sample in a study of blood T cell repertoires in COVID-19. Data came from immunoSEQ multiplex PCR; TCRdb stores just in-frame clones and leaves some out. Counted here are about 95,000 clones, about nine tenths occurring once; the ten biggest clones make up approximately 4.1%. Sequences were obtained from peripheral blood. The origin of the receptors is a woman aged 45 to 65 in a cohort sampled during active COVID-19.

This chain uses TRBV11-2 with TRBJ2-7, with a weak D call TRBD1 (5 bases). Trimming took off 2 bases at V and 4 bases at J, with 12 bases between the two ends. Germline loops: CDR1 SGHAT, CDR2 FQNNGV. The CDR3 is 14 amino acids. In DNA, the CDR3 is TGTGCCAGCAGCTTATCCAGGGTGGGGTACGAGCAGTACTTC. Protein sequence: CASSLSRVGYEQYF. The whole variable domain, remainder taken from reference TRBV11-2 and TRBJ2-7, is EAGVAQSPRYKIIEKRQSVAFWCNPISGHATLYWYQQILGQGPKLLIQFQNNGVVDDSQLPKDRFSAERLKGVDSTLKIQPAKLEDSAVYLCASSLSRVGYEQYFGPGTRLTVT.

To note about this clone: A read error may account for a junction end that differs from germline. CDR3 sequence (DNA): TGTGCCAGCAGCCAAGAGGACAGGGACAGGTCCTTT. Translating gives CASSQEDRDRSF. The rearrangement links TRBV3-1 (or the pseudogene TRBV3-2) to TRBJ1-1, with TRBD1 identical over 8 bases. The germline V gene has CDR1 LGHDT and CDR2 YNNKEL (reference sequence). The CDR3 is made up of 12 amino acids.

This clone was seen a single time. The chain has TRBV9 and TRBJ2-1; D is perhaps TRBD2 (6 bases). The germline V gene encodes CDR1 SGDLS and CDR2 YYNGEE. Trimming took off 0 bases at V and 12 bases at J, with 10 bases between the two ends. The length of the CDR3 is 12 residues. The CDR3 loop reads CASSVAMGLQFF. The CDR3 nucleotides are TGTGCCAGCAGCGTAGCTATGGGACTGCAGTTCTTC.

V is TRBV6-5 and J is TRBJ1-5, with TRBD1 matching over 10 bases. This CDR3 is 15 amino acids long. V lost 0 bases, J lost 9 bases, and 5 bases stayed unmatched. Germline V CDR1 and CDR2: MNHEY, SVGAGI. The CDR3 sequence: CASSYSGDRGWPQHF. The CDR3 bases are TGTGCCAGCAGTTACTCGGGGGACAGGGGATGGCCCCAGCATTTT.